This T cell receptor beta chain came from a study of cytomegalovirus exposure and HLA in healthy donors. Across the whole study: Out of around 360 genotyped donors, less than 90% belonged to the Caucasian-associated ancestry cluster. General observations from the study: With later analysis, a missense DCLRE1C variant became linked to TCR beta V- and J-gene trimming. Solely CMV serostatus was available to characterize immune exposure. The study put roughly 160 TCR beta chains on its list as cytomegalovirus-associated.

Details on this clone: Its specificity is unknown.

PCR was performed using 60 Vbeta and 13 Jbeta primers. Repertoires were generated with immunoSEQ multiplex PCR, while TCRdb's copy carries only in-frame clones and drops some. The data show fewer than 250,000 clones, and the top ten clones hold approximately 1%. Germline V gives CDR1 MNHEY, CDR2 SVGAGI. Trimming removed 0 bases at V and 4 bases at J, with 15 bases between. This CDR3 has 16 residues. The chain joins TRBV6-5 to TRBJ2-5, with D possibly being TRBD2 (6 bases). The sequenced sample consisted of PBMCs. This receptor was identified in a woman in her twenties or thirties in good health and CMV-seropositive. The CDR3 is CASSYSLASVAETQYF. CDR3 DNA sequence: TGTGCCAGCAGTTACTCTTTGGCTAGCGTAGCAGAGACCCAGTACTTC.